This entry features one TCR beta chain sequence. An end of the junction differs from the germline gene, which may be a read error. This sample was included in a study of T-cell reconstitution after alpha-beta-depleted transplantation in children. Germline CDR1 and CDR2: MGHRA and YSYEKL. This CDR3 contains 14 residues. Preparation of the TCRbeta library involved a method that used unique molecular identifiers. One entry per CDR3 protein, called by TCRdb with MiXCR from the PCR reads. Of around 3,000 distinct CDR3 sequences in the sample, roughly a fifth were seen once. The source of this sequence is a male patient aged 2 to 9 who had a stem cell transplant for acute lymphoblastic leukemia, so the T cells may come from the graft donor. The chain recombines TRBV4-1 with TRBJ2-7, with TRBD1 matching over 7 bases. This sample comprised PBMCs, mostly from graft donor cells, obtained 60 days after TCRalphabeta/CD19-depleted stem cell transplant. The CDR3 loop is CASRQGHLSSEQSF. CDR3 in DNA: TGCGCCAGCAGACAGGGGCATCTCTCCTCCGAGCAGTCCTTC.